A single TCR beta chain is shown here with its context. The data were obtained in a study of T cell changes during pregnancy in multiple sclerosis. The CDR3 spans 18 residues. Germline V lookup: CDR1 MNHNS, CDR2 SASEGT. J lost 0 bases, V lost 3 bases, and 8 bases had no gene match. Profiling relied on immunoSEQ multiplex PCR, and the TCRdb table lists in-frame clones only, not all of them. The data show 85,000 to 130,000 clones, 85% to 95% seen once. Sequenced here: peripheral blood, sampled after pregnancy. The chain is built from TRBV6-1 and TRBJ1-6; 7 nucleotides match TRBD1. The clonotype was recovered from a female donor with multiple sclerosis, enrolled in a pregnancy study. The chain's CDR3 is CASSERQGASSYNSPLHF. Written as DNA, the CDR3 is TGTGCCAGCAGTGAGAGACAGGGAGCCAGCTCCTATAATTCACCCCTCCACTTT.